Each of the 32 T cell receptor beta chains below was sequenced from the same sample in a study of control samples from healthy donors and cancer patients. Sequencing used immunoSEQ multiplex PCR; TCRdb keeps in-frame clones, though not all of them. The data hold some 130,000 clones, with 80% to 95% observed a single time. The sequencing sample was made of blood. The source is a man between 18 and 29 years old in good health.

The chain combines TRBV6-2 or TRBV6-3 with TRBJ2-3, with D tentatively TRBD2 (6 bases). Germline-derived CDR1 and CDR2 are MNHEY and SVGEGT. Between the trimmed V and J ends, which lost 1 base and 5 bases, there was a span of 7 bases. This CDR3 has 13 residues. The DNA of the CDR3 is TGTGCCAGCAGTTACTTCGGGGGAGATACGCAGTATTTT. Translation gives CASSYFGGDTQYF.

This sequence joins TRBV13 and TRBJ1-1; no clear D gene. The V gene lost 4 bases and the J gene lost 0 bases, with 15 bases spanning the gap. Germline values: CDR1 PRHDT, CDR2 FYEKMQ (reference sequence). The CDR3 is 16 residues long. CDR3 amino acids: CASSSDREFMNTEAFF. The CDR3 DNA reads TGTGCCAGCAGCTCAGACCGAGAGTTTATGAACACTGAAGCTTTCTTT.

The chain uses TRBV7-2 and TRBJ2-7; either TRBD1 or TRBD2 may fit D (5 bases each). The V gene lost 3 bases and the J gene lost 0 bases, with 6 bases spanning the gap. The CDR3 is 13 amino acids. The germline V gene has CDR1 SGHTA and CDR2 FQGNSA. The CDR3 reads CASSLGPSYEQYF. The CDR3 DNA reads TGTGCCAGCAGCTTGGGACCCTCCTACGAGCAGTACTTC. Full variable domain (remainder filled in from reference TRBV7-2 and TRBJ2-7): GAGVSQSPSNKVTEKGKDVELRCDPISGHTALYWYRQSLGQGLEFLIYFQGNSAPDKSGLPSDRFSAERTGGSVSTLTIQRTQQEDSAVYLCASSLGPSYEQYFGPGTRLTVT.

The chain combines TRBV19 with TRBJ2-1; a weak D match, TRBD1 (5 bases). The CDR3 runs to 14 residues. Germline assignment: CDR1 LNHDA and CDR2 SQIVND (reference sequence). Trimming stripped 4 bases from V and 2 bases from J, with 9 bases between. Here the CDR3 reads CASSRTGAYNEQFF. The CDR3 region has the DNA TGTGCCAGTAGTAGAACAGGAGCCTACAATGAGCAGTTCTTC. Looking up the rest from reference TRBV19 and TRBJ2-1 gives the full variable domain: DGGITQSPKYLFRKEGQNVTLSCEQNLNHDAMYWYRQDPGQGLRLIYYSQIVNDFQKGDIAEGYSVSREKKESFPLTVTSAQKNPTAFYLCASSRTGAYNEQFFGPGTRLTVL.

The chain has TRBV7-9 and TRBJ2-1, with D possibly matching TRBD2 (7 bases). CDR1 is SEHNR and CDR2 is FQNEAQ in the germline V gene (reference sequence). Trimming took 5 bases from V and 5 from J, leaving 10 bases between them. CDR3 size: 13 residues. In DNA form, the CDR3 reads TGTGCCAGCAGCCGCGGGGGCGACAATGAGCAGTTCTTC. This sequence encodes CASSRGGDNEQFF.

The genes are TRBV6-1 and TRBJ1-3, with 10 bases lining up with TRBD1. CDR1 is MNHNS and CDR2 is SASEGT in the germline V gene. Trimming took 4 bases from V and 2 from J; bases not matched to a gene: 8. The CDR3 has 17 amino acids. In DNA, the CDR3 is TGTGCCAGCAGTGTCGGACAGGGGGTCGTTCCTGGAAACACCATATATTTT. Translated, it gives CASSVGQGVVPGNTIYF.

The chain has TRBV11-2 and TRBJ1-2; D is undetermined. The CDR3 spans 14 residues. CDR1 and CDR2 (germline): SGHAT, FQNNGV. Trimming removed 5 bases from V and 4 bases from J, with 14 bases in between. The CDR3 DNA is TGTGCCAGCAGCCAGTGGATTCCGACCTATGGCTACACCTTC. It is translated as CASSQWIPTYGYTF.

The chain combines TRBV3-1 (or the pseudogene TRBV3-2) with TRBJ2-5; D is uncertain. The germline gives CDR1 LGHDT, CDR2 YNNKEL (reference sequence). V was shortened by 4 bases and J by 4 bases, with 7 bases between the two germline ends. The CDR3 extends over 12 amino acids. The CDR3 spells CASSPFTETQYF. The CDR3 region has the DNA TGTGCCAGCAGCCCTTTTACAGAGACCCAGTACTTC.

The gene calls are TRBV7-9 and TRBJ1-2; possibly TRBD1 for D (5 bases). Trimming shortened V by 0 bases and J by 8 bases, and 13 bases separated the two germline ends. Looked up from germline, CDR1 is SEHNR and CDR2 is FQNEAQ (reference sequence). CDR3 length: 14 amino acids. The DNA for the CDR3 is TGTGCCAGCAGCTTAGCAGCAGGGTTAGGAGGCTACACCTTC. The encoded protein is CASSLAAGLGGYTF. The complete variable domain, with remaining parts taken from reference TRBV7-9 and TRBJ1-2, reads DTGVSQNPRHKITKRGQNVTFRCDPISEHNRLYWYRQTLGQGPEFLTYFQNEAQLEKSRLLSDRFSAERPKGSFSTLEIQRTEQGDSAMYLCASSLAAGLGGYTFGSGTRLTVV.

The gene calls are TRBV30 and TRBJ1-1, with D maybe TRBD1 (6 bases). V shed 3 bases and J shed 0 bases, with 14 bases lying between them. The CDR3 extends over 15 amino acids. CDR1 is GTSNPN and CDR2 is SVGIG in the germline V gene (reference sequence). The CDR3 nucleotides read TGTGCCTGGAGACGACCGGGACATATGAACACTGAAGCTTTCTTT. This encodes CAWRRPGHMNTEAFF. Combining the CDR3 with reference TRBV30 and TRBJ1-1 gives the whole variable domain SQTIHQWPATLVQPVGSPLSLECTVEGTSNPNLYWYRQAAGRGLQLLFYSVGIGQISSEVPQNLSASRPQDRQFILSSKKLLLSDSGFYLCAWRRPGHMNTEAFFGQGTRLTVV.

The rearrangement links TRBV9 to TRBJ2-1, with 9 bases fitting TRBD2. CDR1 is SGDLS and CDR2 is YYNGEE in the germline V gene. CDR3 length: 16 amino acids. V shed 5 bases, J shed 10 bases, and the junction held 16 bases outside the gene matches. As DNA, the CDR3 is TGTGCCAGCAGTCTTAAGACGGCTAGCGGGGTGGGGGAGCAGTTCTTC. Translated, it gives CASSLKTASGVGEQFF.

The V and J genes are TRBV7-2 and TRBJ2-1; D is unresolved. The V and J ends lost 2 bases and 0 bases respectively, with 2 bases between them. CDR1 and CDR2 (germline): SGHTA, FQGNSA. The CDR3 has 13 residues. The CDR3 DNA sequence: TGTGCCAGCAGCTTAAGCTCCTACAATGAGCAGTTCTTC. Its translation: CASSLSSYNEQFF.

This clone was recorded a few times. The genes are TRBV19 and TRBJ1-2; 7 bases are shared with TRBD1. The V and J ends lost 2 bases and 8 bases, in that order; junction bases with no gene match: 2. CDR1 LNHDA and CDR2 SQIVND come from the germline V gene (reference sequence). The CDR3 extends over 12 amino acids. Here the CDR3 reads CASSITGVGYTF. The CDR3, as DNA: TGTGCCAGTAGTATAACAGGGGTCGGCTACACCTTC.

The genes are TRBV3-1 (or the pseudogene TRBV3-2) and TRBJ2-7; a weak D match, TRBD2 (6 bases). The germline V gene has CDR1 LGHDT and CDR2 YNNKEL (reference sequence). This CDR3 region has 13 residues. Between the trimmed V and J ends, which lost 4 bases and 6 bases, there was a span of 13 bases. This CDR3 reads CASSPLASGEQYF. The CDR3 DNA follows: TGTGCCAGCAGCCCCCTAGCGTCTGGCGAGCAGTACTTC.

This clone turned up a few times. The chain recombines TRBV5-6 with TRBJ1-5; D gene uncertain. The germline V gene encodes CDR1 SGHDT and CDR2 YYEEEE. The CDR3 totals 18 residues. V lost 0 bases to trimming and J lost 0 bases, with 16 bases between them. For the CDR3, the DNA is TGTGCCAGCAGCTTGGCGGGGTCCGGGATTTATAGCAATCAGCCCCAGCATTTT. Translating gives CASSLAGSGIYSNQPQHF.

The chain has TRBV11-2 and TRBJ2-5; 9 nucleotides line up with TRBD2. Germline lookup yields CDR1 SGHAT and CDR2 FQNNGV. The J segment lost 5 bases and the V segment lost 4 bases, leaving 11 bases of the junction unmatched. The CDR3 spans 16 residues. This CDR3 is CASSSGGGGVAETQYF. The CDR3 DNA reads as TGTGCCAGCAGCTCAGGCGGGGGGGGCGTCGCGGAGACCCAGTACTTC.

The DNA of the CDR3 is TGTGCCAGCAGCCCGTGGCCCCCTTGGAGTAGGTCCTACGAGCAGTACTTC. It yields the protein CASSPWPPWSRSYEQYF. V usage is TRBV7-3 and J usage is TRBJ2-7; D gene unclear. There are 17 residues in the CDR3. The germline V and J ends were trimmed by 5 bases and 1 base, with 21 bases remaining between them. Germline V gene sequence: CDR1 SGHTA, CDR2 FQGTGA. The full variable domain, in which reference TRBV7-3 and TRBJ2-7 provide the parts outside the CDR3, is GAGVSQTPSNKVTEKGKYVELRCDPISGHTALYWYRQSLGQGPEFLIYFQGTGAADDSGLPNDRFFAVRPEGSVSTLKIQRTERGDSAVYLCASSPWPPWSRSYEQYFGPGTRLTVT.

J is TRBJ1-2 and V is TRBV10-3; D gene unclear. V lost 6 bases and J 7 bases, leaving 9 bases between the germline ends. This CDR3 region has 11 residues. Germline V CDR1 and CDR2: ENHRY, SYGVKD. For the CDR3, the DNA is TGTGCCATCAGCGCGGAGGGTGGCTACACCTTC. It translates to CAISAEGGYTF.

The CDR3 DNA is TGTGCCAGCAGTTCACAGGTCAATCAGCCCCAGCATTTT. This codes for CASSSQVNQPQHF. The chain has TRBV6-6 and TRBJ1-5, with a weak D call TRBD1 (5 bases). This CDR3 has 13 amino acids. Trimming left V 4 bases short and J 3 bases short, with 7 bases between. Germline V CDR1 and CDR2: MNHNY, SVGAGI (reference sequence).

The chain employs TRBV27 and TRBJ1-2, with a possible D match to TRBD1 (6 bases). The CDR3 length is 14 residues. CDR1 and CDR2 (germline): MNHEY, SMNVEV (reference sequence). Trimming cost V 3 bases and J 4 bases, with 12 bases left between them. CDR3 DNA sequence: TGTGCCAGCAGTTTCACGGGGGCGGGCTATGGCTACACCTTC. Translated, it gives CASSFTGAGYGYTF.

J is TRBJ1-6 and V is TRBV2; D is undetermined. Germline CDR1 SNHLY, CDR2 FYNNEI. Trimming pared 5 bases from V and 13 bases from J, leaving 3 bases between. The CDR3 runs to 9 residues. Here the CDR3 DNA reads TGTGCCAGCAGTTCCCCCCTCCACTTT. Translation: CASSSPLHF.

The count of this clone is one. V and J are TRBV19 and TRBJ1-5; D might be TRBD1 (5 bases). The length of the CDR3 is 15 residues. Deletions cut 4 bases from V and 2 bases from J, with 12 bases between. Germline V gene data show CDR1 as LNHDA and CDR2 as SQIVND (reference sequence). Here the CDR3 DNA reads TGTGCCAGTAGTAAGGGGAGGGGTGGCAATCAGCCCCAGCATTTT. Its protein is CASSKGRGGNQPQHF.

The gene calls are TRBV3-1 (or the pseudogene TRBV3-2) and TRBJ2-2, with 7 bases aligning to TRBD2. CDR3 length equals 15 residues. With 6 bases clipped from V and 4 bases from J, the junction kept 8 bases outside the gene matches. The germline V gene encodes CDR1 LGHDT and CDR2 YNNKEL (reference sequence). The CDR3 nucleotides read TGTGCCAGCAGTCGGACTAGTTCGGGCACCGGGGAGCTGTTTTTT. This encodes CASSRTSSGTGELFF.

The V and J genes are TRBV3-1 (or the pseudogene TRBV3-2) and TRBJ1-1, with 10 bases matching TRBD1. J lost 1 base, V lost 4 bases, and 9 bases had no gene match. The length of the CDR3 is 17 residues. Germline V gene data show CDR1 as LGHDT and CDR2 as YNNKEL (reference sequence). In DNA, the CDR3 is TGTGCCAGCAGCCCATACCGGGACAGGGGCCCGAACACTGAAGCTTTCTTT. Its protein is CASSPYRDRGPNTEAFF.

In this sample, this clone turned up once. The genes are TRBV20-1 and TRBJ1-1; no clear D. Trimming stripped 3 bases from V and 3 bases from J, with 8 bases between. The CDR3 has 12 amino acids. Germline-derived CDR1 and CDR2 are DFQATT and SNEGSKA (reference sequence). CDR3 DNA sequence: TGCAGTGCTAGTCCGCAGTACACTGAAGCTTTCTTT. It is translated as CSASPQYTEAFF.

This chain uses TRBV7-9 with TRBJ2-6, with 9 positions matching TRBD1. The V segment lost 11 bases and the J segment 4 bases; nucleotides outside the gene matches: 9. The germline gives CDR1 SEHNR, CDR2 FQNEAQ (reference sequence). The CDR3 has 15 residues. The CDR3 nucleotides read TGTGCCGTAGGGGACAGGGAGTCCGGGGCCAACGTCCTGACTTTC. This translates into CAVGDRESGANVLTF.

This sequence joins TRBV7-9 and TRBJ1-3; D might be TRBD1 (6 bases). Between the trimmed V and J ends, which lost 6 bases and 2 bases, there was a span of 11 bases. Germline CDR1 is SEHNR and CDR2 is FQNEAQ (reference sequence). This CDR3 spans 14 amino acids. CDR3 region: CASRSPGAGNTIYF. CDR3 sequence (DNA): TGTGCCAGCAGATCCCCAGGGGCTGGAAACACCATATATTTT.

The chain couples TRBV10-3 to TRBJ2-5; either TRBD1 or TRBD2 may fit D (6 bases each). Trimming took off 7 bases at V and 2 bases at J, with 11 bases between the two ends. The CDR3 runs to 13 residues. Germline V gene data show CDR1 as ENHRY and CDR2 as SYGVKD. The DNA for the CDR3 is TGTGCCATCAATGGGGGGCCACAAGAGACCCAGTACTTC. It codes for CAINGGPQETQYF.

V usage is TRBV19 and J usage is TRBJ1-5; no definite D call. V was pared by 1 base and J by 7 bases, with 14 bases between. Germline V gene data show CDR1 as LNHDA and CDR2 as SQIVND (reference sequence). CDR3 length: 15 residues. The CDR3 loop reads CASSIGSTSGQPQHF. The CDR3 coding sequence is TGTGCCAGTAGTATAGGGTCCACCTCAGGACAGCCCCAGCATTTT.

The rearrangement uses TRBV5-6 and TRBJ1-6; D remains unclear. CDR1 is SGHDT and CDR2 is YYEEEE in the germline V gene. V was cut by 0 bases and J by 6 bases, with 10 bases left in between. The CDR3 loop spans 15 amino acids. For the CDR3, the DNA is TGTGCCAGCAGCTTGGTAGGGAGGCCTAATTCACCCCTCCACTTT. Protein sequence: CASSLVGRPNSPLHF.

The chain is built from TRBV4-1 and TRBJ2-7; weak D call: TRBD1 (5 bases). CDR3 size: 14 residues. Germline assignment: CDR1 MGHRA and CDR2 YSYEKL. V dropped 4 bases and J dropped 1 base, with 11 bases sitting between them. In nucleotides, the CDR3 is TGCGCCAGCAGCCCCGGACATAAGTCCTACGAGCAGTACTTC. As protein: CASSPGHKSYEQYF.

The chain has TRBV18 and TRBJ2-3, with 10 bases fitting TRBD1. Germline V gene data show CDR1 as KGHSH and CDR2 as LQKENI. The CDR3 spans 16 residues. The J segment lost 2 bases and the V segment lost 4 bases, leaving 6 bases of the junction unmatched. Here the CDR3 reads CASSRSRQGATDTQYF. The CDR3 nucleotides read TGTGCCAGCTCACGAAGTCGACAGGGGGCCACAGATACGCAGTATTTT.